Detailed here is one TCR beta chain. Recruited during active infection, patients (from Seattle) were subsequently followed longitudinally. These data belong to a study of blood T cell repertoires in COVID-19. For the study at large: Whether acute or convalescent, the COVID-19 samples came from the United States, Italy and Spain. PBMCs, B-cell-depleted T cells, or T cells were the source of the cDNA or gDNA that made up the material.

Looked up from germline, CDR1 is LGHNA and CDR2 is YNFKEQ. Between the trimmed V and J ends, which lost 4 bases and 1 base, there was a span of 13 bases. The CDR3 sequence is 16 residues long. Clones were sequenced by immunoSEQ multiplex PCR, and TCRdb holds only the in-frame ones, with some missing. The top ten clones hold about 11% of a sample with around 280,000 clones, approximately 91% of them seen once. This receptor was identified in a woman between 25 and 40 years old with COVID-19, enrolled during active disease. Sequences were obtained from peripheral blood. The chain couples TRBV4-2 to TRBJ2-2, with D perhaps TRBD1 (6 bases). For the CDR3, the DNA is TGTGCCAGCAGCCTCTGGGGGCGGAGGAACACCGGGGAGCTGTTTTTT. Its protein is CASSLWGRRNTGELFF.